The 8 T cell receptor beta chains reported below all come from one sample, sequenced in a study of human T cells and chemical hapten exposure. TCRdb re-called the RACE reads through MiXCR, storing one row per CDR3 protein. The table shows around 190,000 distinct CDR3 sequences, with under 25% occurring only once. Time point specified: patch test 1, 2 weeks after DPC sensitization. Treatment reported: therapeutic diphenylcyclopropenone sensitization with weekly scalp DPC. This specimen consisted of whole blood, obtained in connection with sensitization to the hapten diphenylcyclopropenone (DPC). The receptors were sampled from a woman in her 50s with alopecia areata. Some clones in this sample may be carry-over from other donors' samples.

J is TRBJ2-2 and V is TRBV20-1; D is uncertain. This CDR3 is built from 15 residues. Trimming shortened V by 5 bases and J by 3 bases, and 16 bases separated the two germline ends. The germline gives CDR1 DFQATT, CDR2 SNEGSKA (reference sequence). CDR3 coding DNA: TGCAGTGCTTCACGGACCGGGTCATACACCGGGGAGCTGTTTTTT. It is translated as CSASRTGSYTGELFF.

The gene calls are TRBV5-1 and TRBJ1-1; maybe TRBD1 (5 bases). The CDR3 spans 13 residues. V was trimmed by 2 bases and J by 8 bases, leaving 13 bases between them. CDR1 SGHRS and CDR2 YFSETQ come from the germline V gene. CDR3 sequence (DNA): TGCGCCAGCAGCTTATTCGGGGCTCGGGAAGCTTTCTTT. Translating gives CASSLFGAREAFF.

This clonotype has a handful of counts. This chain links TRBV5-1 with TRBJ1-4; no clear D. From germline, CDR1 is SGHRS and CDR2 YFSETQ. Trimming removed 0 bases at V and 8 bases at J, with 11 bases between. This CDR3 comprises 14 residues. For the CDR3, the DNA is TGCGCCAGCAGCTTGGGCCCCTCGGGAGAAAAACTGTTTTTT. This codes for CASSLGPSGEKLFF. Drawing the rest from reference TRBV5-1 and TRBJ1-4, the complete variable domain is KAGVTQTPRYLIKTRGQQVTLSCSPISGHRSVSWYQQTPGQGLQFLFEYFSETQRNKGNFPGRFSGRQFSNSRSEMNVSTLELGDSALYLCASSLGPSGEKLFFGSGTQLSVL.

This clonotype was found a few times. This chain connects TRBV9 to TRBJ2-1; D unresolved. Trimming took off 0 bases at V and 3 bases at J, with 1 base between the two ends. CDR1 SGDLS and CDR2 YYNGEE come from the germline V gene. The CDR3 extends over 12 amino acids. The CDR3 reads CASSVDYNEQFF. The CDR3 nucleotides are TGTGCCAGCAGCGTAGACTACAATGAGCAGTTCTTC.

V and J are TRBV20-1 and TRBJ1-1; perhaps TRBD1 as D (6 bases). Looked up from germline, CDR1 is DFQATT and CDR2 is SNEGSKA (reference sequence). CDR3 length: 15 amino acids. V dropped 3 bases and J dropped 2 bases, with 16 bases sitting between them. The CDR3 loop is CSASLDSTGNTEAFF. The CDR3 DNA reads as TGCAGTGCTAGTCTTGACTCGACAGGAAACACTGAAGCTTTCTTT.

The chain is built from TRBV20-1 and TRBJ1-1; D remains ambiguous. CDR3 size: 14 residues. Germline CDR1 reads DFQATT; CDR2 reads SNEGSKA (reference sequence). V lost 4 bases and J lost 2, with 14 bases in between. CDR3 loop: CSAKSAGLNTEAFF. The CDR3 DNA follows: TGCAGTGCTAAGAGCGCAGGCCTTAACACTGAAGCTTTCTTT.

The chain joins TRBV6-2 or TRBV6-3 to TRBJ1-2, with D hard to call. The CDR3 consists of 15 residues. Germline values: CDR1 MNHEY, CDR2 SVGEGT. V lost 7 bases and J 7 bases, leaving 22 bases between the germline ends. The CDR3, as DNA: TGTGCCAGCACCCCAATGATACAGCGAGTCTCTGGCTACACCTTC. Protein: CASTPMIQRVSGYTF.

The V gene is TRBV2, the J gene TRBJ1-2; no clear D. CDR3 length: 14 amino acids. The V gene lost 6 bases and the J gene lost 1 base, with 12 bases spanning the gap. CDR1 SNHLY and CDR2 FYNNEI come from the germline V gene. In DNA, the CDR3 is TGTGCCAGCAGGGCTCAGACGAGTAACTATGGCTACACCTTC. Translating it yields CASRAQTSNYGYTF.